This TCR beta chain was identified in a study of memory CD4+ T cells and cytomegalovirus serostatus. Study conclusions and caveats: CD4+ memory repertoires contained about 40% of the roughly 150 reported CMV TCRbeta sequences. Suggested: most of the CMV-linked TCR signature lies in CD4+ memory cells.

In the source study's methods: After removing out-of-frame reads, 2 million to 2.5 million distinct TCRbeta sequences remained. Profiling relied on immunoSEQ multiplex PCR, and the TCRdb table lists in-frame clones only, not all of them. That table supplies the V and J calls and clone size; D and trimming were determined from the DNA. The sample consists of around 40,000 clones, about 73% of them appearing once. The sort gate was single viable CD3+CD4+CD8-CD45RO+ cells for memory CD4+ T cells. Donors' CMV status reflects serum IgG against pp150, pp28, p38, p52. Of note for this clone: Its target is not known.

V lost 6 bases and J lost 9, with 9 bases in between. CDR3 size: 10 residues. Per the germline V gene, CDR1 is MNHEY and CDR2 is SVGAGI. The sample taken for sequencing was memory CD4+ T cells from blood. The chain employs TRBV6-5 and TRBJ2-7; D could derive from TRBD1 or TRBD2 (5 bases each). The TCR comes from an adult in good health and CMV-seronegative. The CDR3 loop reads CASSRGRQYF. The CDR3, as DNA: TGTGCCAGCAGCCGGGGACGGCAGTACTTC.